The 7 T cell receptor beta chains below come from one sample, sequenced in a study of PD-1 blockade in classical Hodgkin lymphoma. Repertoires were generated with immunoSEQ multiplex PCR, while TCRdb's copy carries only in-frame clones and drops some. The sample has about 100,000 clones, 75% to 90% seen once. Every patient relapsed after autologous stem cell transplantation, and brentuximab vedotin exposure varied. The sample was peripheral blood mononuclear cells (PBMCs), taken before the second cycle of nivolumab. Receptor source: a human donor with classical Hodgkin lymphoma.

The gene calls are TRBV15 and TRBJ2-1, with unresolved D. Germline-derived CDR1 and CDR2 are LNHNV and YYDKDF (reference sequence). CDR3 length: 14 amino acids. V shed 3 bases and J shed 10 bases, with 16 bases lying between them. The CDR3 bases are TGTGCCACCAGCAGTGGTAGTAAGGTACTCGAGCAGTTCTTC. Translated: CATSSGSKVLEQFF.

This sequence joins TRBV6-5 and TRBJ2-7; D possibly matches TRBD1 or TRBD2 (5 bases each). Germline CDR1 is MNHEY and CDR2 is SVGAGI. V was cut by 4 bases and J by 5 bases, with 9 bases left in between. The CDR3 length is 12 residues. In nucleotides, the CDR3 is TGTGCCAGCAGTTCGGGGCGGGACGAGCAGTACTTC. As protein: CASSSGRDEQYF.

This chain connects TRBV5-1 to TRBJ2-5; D call uncertain. The J call could be wrong; TRBJ2-7 is a better fit for the DNA end. This CDR3 spans 16 amino acids. Looked up from germline, CDR1 is SGHRS and CDR2 is YFSETQ. CDR3 nucleotides: TGCGCCAGCAGCTTGGATCGCGACTTACCTTCCTACGAGCAGTACTTC. It specifies CASSLDRDLPSYEQYF.

The chain has TRBV7-2 and TRBJ1-4; D call uncertain. The CDR3 has 14 residues. Germline CDR1 and CDR2: SGHTA and FQGNSA. V lost 3 bases to trimming and J lost 0 bases, with 5 bases between them. The CDR3 DNA sequence: TGTGCCAGCAGCTTGGAAGCAACTAATGAAAAACTGTTTTTT. Encoded protein: CASSLEATNEKLFF.

This chain joins TRBV7-6 and TRBJ2-7; tentative D call: TRBD2 (5 bases). The germline CDR1 and CDR2 sequences are SGHVS and FNYEAQ. Trimming removed 2 bases from V and 6 bases from J, with 8 bases in between. The CDR3 runs to 12 residues. The CDR3 coding sequence is TGTGCCAGCAGCTTAAAAGGAGGCGAGCAGTACTTC. It codes for CASSLKGGEQYF.

This rearrangement joins TRBV6-5 to TRBJ1-4; tentative D call: TRBD1 (5 bases). The V gene lost 2 bases and the J gene lost 4 bases, with 11 bases spanning the gap. Looked up from germline, CDR1 is MNHEY and CDR2 is SVGAGI. The CDR3 length is 15 residues. Here the CDR3 reads CASSYGREINEKLFF. The CDR3 DNA reads TGTGCCAGCAGTTACGGCAGGGAAATTAATGAAAAACTGTTTTTT.

The J gene is TRBJ2-1, the V gene TRBV12-5; D perhaps matches TRBD1 (5 bases). CDR1 LGHNT and CDR2 FRNRAP come from the germline V gene. The CDR3 has 12 residues. V was pared by 5 bases and J by 8 bases, with 10 bases between. The CDR3 bases are TGTGCTAGTGGTCTCGCCAGGGATGAGCAGTTCTTC. This gives the protein CASGLARDEQFF.